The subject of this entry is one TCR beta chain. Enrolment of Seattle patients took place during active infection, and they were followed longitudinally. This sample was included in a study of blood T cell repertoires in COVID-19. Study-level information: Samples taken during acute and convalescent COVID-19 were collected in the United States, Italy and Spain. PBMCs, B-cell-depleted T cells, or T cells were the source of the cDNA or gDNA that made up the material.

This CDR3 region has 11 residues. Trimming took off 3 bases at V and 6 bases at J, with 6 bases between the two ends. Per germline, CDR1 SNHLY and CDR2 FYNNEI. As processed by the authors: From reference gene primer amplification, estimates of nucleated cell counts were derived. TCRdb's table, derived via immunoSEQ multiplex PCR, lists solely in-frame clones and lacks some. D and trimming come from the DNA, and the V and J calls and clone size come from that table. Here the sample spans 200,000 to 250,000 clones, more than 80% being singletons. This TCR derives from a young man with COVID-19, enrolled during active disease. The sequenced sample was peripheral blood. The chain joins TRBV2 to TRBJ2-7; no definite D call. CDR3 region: CASSEFGEQYF. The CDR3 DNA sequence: TGTGCCAGCAGTGAGTTCGGCGAGCAGTACTTC.